Reported below is one TCR beta chain. What it recognizes is unknown. Using a J-beta primer mix together with a sample-barcoded 5' primer, a second PCR was run for about 6 to 11 cycles. There were at least 3 million CDR3-containing paired-end reads obtained from each sample. TCRdb independently ran MiXCR on the 5' RACE reads; one entry per CDR3 protein. The table records 780,000 or so distinct CDR3 sequences, approximately 55% of them present only once. The data derive from a study of blood T cells in healthy people across ages. General study points: Versus aged donors, long-lived donors had higher diversity and more naive CD4+ cells. Investigators viewed diversity estimates from one million T cells as underestimates, the study reported.

Researchers isolated at least 7 million PBMCs per sample. V was pared by 6 bases and J by 2 bases, with 13 bases between. Germline CDR1 is DFQATT and CDR2 is SNEGSKA (reference sequence). CDR3 size: 13 residues. The clonotype comes from a man of 80 years or more in good health. Sequencing used blood. V usage is TRBV20-1 and J usage is TRBJ2-5; D may match TRBD1 or TRBD2 (5 bases each). The CDR3 nucleotides are TGCAGTGCGGGACGAGCGAATCAAGAGACCCAGTACTTC. Translation gives CSAGRANQETQYF.